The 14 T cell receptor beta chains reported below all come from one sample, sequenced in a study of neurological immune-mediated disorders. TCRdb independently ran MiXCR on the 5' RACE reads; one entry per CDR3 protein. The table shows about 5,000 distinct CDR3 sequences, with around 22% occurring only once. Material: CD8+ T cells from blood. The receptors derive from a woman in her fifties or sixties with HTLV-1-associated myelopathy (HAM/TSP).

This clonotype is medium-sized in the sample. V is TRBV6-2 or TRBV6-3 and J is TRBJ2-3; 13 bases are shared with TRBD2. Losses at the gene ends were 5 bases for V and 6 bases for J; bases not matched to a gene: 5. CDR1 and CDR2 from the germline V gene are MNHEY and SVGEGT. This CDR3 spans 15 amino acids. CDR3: CASSRTSGGDDTQYF. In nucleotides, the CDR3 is TGTGCCAGCAGTCGTACTAGCGGGGGGGATGATACGCAGTATTTT.

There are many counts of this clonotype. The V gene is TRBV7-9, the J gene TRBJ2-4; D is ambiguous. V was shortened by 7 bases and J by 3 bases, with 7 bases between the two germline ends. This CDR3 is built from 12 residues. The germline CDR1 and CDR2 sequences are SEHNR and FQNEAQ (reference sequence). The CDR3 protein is CASKDLKNIQYF. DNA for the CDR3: TGTGCCAGCAAGGATCTCAAAAACATTCAGTACTTC.

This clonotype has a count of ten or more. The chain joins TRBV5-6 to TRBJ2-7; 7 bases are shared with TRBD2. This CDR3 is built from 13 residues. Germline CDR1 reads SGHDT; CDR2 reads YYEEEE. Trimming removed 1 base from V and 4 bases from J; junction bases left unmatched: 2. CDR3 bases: TGTGCCAGCAGCTTGTGGGGGGGGTACGAGCAGTACTTC. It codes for CASSLWGGYEQYF. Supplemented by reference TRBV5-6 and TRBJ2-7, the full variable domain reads DAGVTQSPTHLIKTRGQQVTLRCSPKSGHDTVSWYQQALGQGPQFIFQYYEEEERQRGNFPDRFSGHQFPNYSSELNVNALLLGDSALYLCASSLWGGYEQYFGPGTRLTVT.

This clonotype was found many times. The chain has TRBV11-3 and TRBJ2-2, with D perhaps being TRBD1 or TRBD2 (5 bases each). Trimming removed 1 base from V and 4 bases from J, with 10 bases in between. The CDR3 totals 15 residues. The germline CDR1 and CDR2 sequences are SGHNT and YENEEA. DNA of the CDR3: TGTGCCAGCAGCTTAGCGGGGCCAAGCACCGGGGAGCTGTTTTTT. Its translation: CASSLAGPSTGELFF.

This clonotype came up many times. In DNA, the CDR3 is TGCAGTGCTAGACTAGCAGAGGGCGGGGAGCTGTTTTTT. Translating gives CSARLAEGGELFF. This chain links TRBV20-1 with TRBJ2-2, with TRBD2 as a possible D gene (5 bases). Between the trimmed V and J ends, which lost 2 bases and 7 bases, there was a span of 11 bases. The germline V gene has CDR1 DFQATT and CDR2 SNEGSKA (reference sequence). The CDR3 spans 13 residues.

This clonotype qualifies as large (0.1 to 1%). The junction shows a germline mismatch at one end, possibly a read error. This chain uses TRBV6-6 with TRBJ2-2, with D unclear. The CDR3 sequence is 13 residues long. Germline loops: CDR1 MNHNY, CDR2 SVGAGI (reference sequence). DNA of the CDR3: TGTGCCGGCAGTTCCGCGAATACCGGGGAGCTGTTTTTT. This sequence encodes CAGSSANTGELFF.

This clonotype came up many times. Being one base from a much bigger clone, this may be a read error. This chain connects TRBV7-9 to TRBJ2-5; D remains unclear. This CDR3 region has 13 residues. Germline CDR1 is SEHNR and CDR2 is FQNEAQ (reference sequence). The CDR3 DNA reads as TGTGCCAACAGCTCTGAGCACCAAGAGACCCAGTACTTC. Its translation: CANSSEHQETQYF.

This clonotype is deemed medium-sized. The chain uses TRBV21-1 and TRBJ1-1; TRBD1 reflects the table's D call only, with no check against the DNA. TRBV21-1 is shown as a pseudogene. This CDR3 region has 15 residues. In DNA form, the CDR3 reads TGTGCCAGCAGCAAGCAGGGGGCCATGAACACTGAAGCTTTCTTT. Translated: CASSKQGAMNTEAFF.

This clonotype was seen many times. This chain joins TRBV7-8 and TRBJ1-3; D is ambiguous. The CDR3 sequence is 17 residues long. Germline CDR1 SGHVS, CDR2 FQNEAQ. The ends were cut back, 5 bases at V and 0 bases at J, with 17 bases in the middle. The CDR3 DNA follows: TGTGCCAGCAGCCCCTTTGGCGGACGATACTCTGGAAACACCATATATTTT. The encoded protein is CASSPFGGRYSGNTIYF.

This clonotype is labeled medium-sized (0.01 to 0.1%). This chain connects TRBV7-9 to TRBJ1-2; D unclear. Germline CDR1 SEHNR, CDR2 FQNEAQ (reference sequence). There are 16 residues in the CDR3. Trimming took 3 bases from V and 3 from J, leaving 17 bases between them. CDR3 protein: CASSLAMGRDYYGYTF. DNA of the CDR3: TGTGCCAGCAGCTTGGCCATGGGTCGGGATTACTATGGCTACACCTTC.

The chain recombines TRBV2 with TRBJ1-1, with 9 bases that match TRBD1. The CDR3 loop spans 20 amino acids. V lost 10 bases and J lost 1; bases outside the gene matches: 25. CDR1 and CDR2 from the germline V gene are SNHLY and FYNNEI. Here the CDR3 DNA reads TGTGCCATCGAACAAGCGAGGGACAGGGAACTTCAGGAGAAGAACACTGAAGCTTTCTTT. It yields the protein CAIEQARDRELQEKNTEAFF.

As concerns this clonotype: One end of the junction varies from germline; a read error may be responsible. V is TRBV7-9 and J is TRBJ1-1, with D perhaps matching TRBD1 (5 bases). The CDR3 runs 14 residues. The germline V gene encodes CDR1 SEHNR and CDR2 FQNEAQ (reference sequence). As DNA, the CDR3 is TGTGCCAGCAGCTCAACCCAGGGATATAATGAAGCCTTCTTT. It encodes CASSSTQGYNEAFF.

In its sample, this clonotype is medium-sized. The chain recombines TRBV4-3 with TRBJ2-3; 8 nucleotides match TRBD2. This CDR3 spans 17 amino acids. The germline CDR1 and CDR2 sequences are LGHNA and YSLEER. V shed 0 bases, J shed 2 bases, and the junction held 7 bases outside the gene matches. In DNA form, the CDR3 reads TGCGCCAGCAGCCAAGATCTTCCAGCGGGGGCCACAGATACGCAGTATTTT. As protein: CASSQDLPAGATDTQYF.

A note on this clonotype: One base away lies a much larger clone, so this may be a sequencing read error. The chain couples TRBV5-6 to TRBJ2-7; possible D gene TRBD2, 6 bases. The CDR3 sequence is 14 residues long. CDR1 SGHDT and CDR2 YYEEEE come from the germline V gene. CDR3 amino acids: CVSSLAGGIYEQYF. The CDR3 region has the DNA TGTGTCAGCAGCTTGGCTGGAGGGATCTACGAGCAGTACTTC.